Listed below are T cell receptor beta chains from one sample, sequenced in a study of T cell responses to AZD1222 COVID-19 vaccine. Assay: immunoSEQ multiplex PCR; the TCRdb copy retains only in-frame clones and omits some. Here the sample spans 140,000 or so clones, about 91% being singletons. The sequencing here drew on peripheral blood, taken on day 0 of AZD1222 vaccination. The receptors shown here come from an adult in good health. Each CDR3 is given with its conserved first and last residue. The D gene is left open where the match is weak. Only part of the rows carry a size: once, few, many, or a class if the clone is expanded.

size: few; J: TRBJ1-4; V: TRBV5-1; D: .; CDR3: CASSLGRGFEKLFF; DNA: TGCGCCAGCAGCTTGGGCAGGGGTTTTGAAAAACTGTTTTTT
size: .; J: TRBJ1-2; V: TRBV3-1/TRBV3-2; D: TRBD1; CDR3: CASSQGTGGGYTF; DNA: TGTGCCAGCAGCCAGGGAACAGGGGGTGGCTACACCTTC
size: once; J: TRBJ2-1; V: TRBV6-5; D: .; CDR3: CASTLSYNEQFF; DNA: TGTGCCAGCACGCTCTCCTACAATGAGCAGTTCTTC
size: .; J: TRBJ1-5; V: TRBV7-2; D: .; CDR3: CASSLVRNQPQHF; DNA: TGTGCCAGCAGCTTAGTACGGAATCAGCCCCAGCATTTT
size: once; J: TRBJ2-7; V: TRBV7-9; D: .; CDR3: CASNNGHSYEQYF; DNA: TGTGCCAGCAACAATGGGCACTCCTACGAGCAGTACTTC
size: .; J: TRBJ2-1; V: TRBV28; D: .; CDR3: CASRILPGSGHNEQFF; DNA: TGTGCCAGCAGAATCCTGCCGGGTTCCGGCCACAATGAGCAGTTCTTC
size: .; J: TRBJ1-6; V: TRBV27; D: .; CDR3: CASSLSTRIGYNSPLHF; DNA: TGTGCCAGCAGTTTATCGACACGAATCGGCTATAATTCACCCCTCCACTTT
size: .; J: TRBJ1-5; V: TRBV12-5; D: TRBD1; CDR3: CASGPGQGADQPQHF; DNA: TGTGCTAGTGGTCCAGGACAGGGGGCAGATCAGCCCCAGCATTTT
size: once; J: TRBJ2-1; V: TRBV14; D: TRBD2; CDR3: CASSVLAGAPQGEQFF; DNA: TGTGCCAGCAGCGTACTAGCGGGGGCTCCTCAGGGGGAGCAGTTCTTC
size: once; J: TRBJ2-7; V: TRBV7-9; D: TRBD1; CDR3: CASSPRTGKGYEQYF; DNA: TGTGCCAGCAGCCCCCGGACAGGGAAGGGGTACGAGCAGTACTTC
size: .; J: TRBJ1-5; V: TRBV7-2; D: TRBD1; CDR3: CASSLRQGPNQPQHF; DNA: TGTGCCAGCAGCCTGCGACAGGGACCCAATCAGCCCCAGCATTTT
size: .; J: TRBJ1-4; V: TRBV28; D: .; CDR3: CASRQLDEKLFF; DNA: TGTGCCAGCAGGCAACTAGATGAAAAACTGTTTTTT
size: .; J: TRBJ1-2; V: TRBV7-2; D: .; CDR3: CASSGGGYGYTF; DNA: TGTGCCAGCTCTGGGGGTGGATATGGCTACACCTTC
size: .; J: TRBJ1-1; V: TRBV5-1; D: .; CDR3: CASSSQPMNTEAFF; DNA: TGCGCCAGCAGCTCCCAGCCCATGAACACTGAAGCTTTCTTT
size: .; J: TRBJ2-6; V: TRBV27; D: TRBD1; CDR3: CASSPRPGQFSGANVLTF; DNA: TGTGCCAGCAGTCCCCGGCCGGGACAGTTCTCTGGGGCCAACGTCCTGACTTTC
size: .; J: TRBJ2-3; V: TRBV29-1; D: .; CDR3: CSVEEARAGAPDTQYF; DNA: TGCAGCGTTGAAGAGGCGAGGGCGGGGGCCCCAGATACGCAGTATTTT
size: .; J: TRBJ2-7; V: TRBV10-3; D: .; CDR3: CAISAESVSYEQYF; DNA: TGTGCCATCTCCGCAGAGTCGGTATCCTACGAGCAGTACTTC
size: once; J: TRBJ2-4; V: TRBV28; D: TRBD1; CDR3: CASSPPGTGGWDKNIQYF; DNA: TGTGCCAGCAGTCCGCCTGGGACAGGGGGCTGGGACAAAAACATTCAGTACTTC
size: .; J: TRBJ1-5; V: TRBV4-1; D: TRBD1; CDR3: CASSQGQGAGNQPQHF; DNA: TGCGCCAGCAGCCAAGGACAGGGGGCCGGCAATCAGCCCCAGCATTTT
size: .; J: TRBJ1-1; V: TRBV6-4; D: TRBD1; CDR3: CASSETGGFTEAFF; DNA: TGTGCCAGCAGTGAAACAGGGGGTTTTACTGAAGCTTTCTTT
size: once; J: TRBJ2-3; V: TRBV6-2/TRBV6-3; D: TRBD1; CDR3: CASSYGQAADTQYF; DNA: TGTGCCAGCAGTTACGGACAGGCCGCAGATACGCAGTATTTT
size: .; J: TRBJ2-7; V: TRBV10-2; D: TRBD1; CDR3: CASSAGQGYEQYF; DNA: TGCGCCAGCAGTGCCGGACAGGGGTACGAGCAGTACTTC
size: .; J: TRBJ2-5; V: TRBV13; D: TRBD1; CDR3: CASSLGAGGSQETQYF; DNA: TGTGCCAGCAGCTTAGGGGCAGGGGGTTCTCAAGAGACCCAGTACTTC
size: .; J: TRBJ1-2; V: TRBV29-1; D: .; CDR3: CSVVEQEYGYTF; DNA: TGCAGCGTTGTAGAACAGGAATATGGCTACACCTTC
size: .; J: TRBJ2-2; V: TRBV5-6; D: TRBD1; CDR3: CASSAPGQGVVPGELFF; DNA: TGTGCCAGCAGCGCCCCGGGACAGGGGGTAGTACCCGGGGAGCTGTTTTTT
size: .; J: TRBJ2-3; V: TRBV9; D: .; CDR3: CASSVVLSTDTQYF; DNA: TGTGCCAGCAGCGTAGTTCTTAGCACAGATACGCAGTATTTT
size: .; J: TRBJ1-2; V: TRBV4-1; D: TRBD1; CDR3: CASSQPRQGANYGYTF; DNA: TGCGCCAGCAGCCAGCCTCGACAGGGCGCTAACTATGGCTACACCTTC
size: few; J: TRBJ2-5; V: TRBV3-1/TRBV3-2; D: .; CDR3: CASSQIQETQYF; DNA: TGTGCCAGCAGCCAAATTCAAGAGACCCAGTACTTC
size: .; J: TRBJ2-2; V: TRBV9; D: .; CDR3: CASSRNTGELFF; DNA: TGTGCCAGCAGCCGGAACACCGGGGAGCTGTTTTTT